Each of the 21 T cell receptor beta chains below was sequenced from the same sample in a study of shared clonotypes between healthy human individuals. Sequencing used immunoSEQ multiplex PCR; TCRdb keeps in-frame clones, though not all of them. The sample contains millions of clones, more than 85% of which appear only once. The sample comprised naive CD4+ T cells from PBMCs. As to subset: CD45RA+ positively selected. The receptors derive from a man in his late teens or twenties in good health. Some clones in this sample may be carry-over from other donors' samples.

V is TRBV4-2 and J is TRBJ2-5; 12 bases align to TRBD2. Trimming removed 5 bases from V and 4 bases from J; junction bases left unmatched: 5. Germline CDR1 is LGHNA and CDR2 is YNFKEQ. CDR3 length equals 15 residues. This CDR3 is CASSLAGLAGETQYF. In DNA, the CDR3 is TGTGCCAGCAGCTTGGCGGGACTAGCGGGAGAGACCCAGTACTTC.

This sequence joins TRBV28 and TRBJ1-2, with D possibly matching TRBD1 (5 bases). Germline V gene lookup returns CDR1 MDHEN and CDR2 SYDVKM. The V end was cut by 5 bases, the J end by 3 bases, with 10 bases between. The CDR3 totals 13 residues. Written as DNA, the CDR3 is TGTGCCAGCAGTCTTCCAGGGTACTATGGCTACACCTTC. Translated, it gives CASSLPGYYGYTF.

V is TRBV11-2 and J is TRBJ2-5; D is perhaps TRBD2 (5 bases). CDR1 is SGHAT, CDR2 FQNNGV, per germline. The ends were cut back, 5 bases at V and 7 bases at J, with 14 bases in the middle. This CDR3 region has 13 residues. The CDR3 DNA sequence: TGTGCCAGCAGCCCAGAGAGGGTAGGGACCCAGTACTTC. This translates into CASSPERVGTQYF.

The gene calls are TRBV29-1 and TRBJ2-3; TRBD2 agrees at 8 bases. Germline CDR1 is SQVTM and CDR2 is ANQGSEA. The V and J ends lost 1 base and 1 base, in that order; junction bases with no gene match: 4. CDR3 length: 15 amino acids. Here the CDR3 reads CSVEGGLGRTDTQYF. DNA of the CDR3: TGCAGCGTTGAAGGGGGACTAGGCCGCACAGATACGCAGTATTTT.

The V call is TRBV4-1, the J call TRBJ2-7, with D perhaps matching TRBD2 (6 bases). The ends were cut back, 0 bases at V and 5 bases at J, with 11 bases in the middle. CDR1 and CDR2 from the germline V gene are MGHRA and YSYEKL. The CDR3 runs to 14 residues. CDR3 region: CASSQDGGFDEQYF. The CDR3, as DNA: TGCGCCAGCAGCCAAGATGGAGGGTTCGACGAGCAGTACTTC.

V and J are TRBV27 and TRBJ1-3; 10 nucleotides align to TRBD1. The CDR3 length is 18 residues. Looked up from germline, CDR1 is MNHEY and CDR2 is SMNVEV (reference sequence). J lost 2 bases, V lost 5 bases, and 12 bases had no gene match. CDR3 amino acids: CASSKGTGVGAAGNTIYF. Written as DNA, the CDR3 is TGTGCCAGCAGTAAGGGGACAGGGGTTGGGGCGGCTGGAAACACCATATATTTT.

This sequence joins TRBV10-1 and TRBJ2-2; tentatively, D is TRBD1 (5 bases). This CDR3 comprises 15 residues. The germline CDR1 and CDR2 sequences are WNHNN and SYGVQD (reference sequence). Trimming cost V 4 bases and J 2 bases, with 11 bases left between them. The CDR3 DNA sequence: TGCGCCAGCAGTGCACCCGGACATAACACCGGGGAGCTGTTTTTT. It translates to CASSAPGHNTGELFF.

This chain uses TRBV14 with TRBJ2-1; TRBD2 is a possible D gene (6 bases). With 6 bases removed from V and 9 bases from J, the gap between germline ends came to 15 bases. The length of the CDR3 is 13 residues. Germline V gene lookup returns CDR1 SGHDN and CDR2 FVKESK. The CDR3 DNA follows: TGTGCCAGCAGTTCATCGGGAGTAATTGAGCAGTTCTTC. It is translated as CASSSSGVIEQFF.

The rearrangement uses TRBV29-1 and TRBJ2-5; 9 nucleotides line up with TRBD1. The length of the CDR3 is 12 residues. The germline V gene has CDR1 SQVTM and CDR2 ANQGSEA. V was pared by 7 bases and J by 5 bases, with 5 bases of the junction left unmatched. CDR3 in DNA: TGCAGCGGCAGACAGGGGGACGAGACCCAGTACTTC. It yields the protein CSGRQGDETQYF.

CDR3 nucleotide sequence: TGTGCCAGCAGCTCTAATAAGGGTACTGAAGCTTTCTTT. Translating it yields CASSSNKGTEAFF. The chain joins TRBV7-9 to TRBJ1-1; D is unresolved. V was shortened by 4 bases and J by 5 bases, with 11 bases between the two germline ends. CDR1 is SEHNR and CDR2 is FQNEAQ in the germline V gene (reference sequence). The CDR3 runs to 13 residues.

The J gene is TRBJ1-2, the V gene TRBV30; D gene ambiguous. The germline CDR1 and CDR2 sequences are GTSNPN and SVGIG (reference sequence). Trimming left V 0 bases short and J 8 bases short, with 10 bases between. The CDR3 contains 12 residues. The CDR3 loop is CAWSVLSRGYTF. The DNA of the CDR3 is TGTGCCTGGAGTGTACTTTCTAGAGGCTACACCTTC. Full variable domain (remainder filled in from reference TRBV30 and TRBJ1-2): SQTIHQWPATLVQPVGSPLSLECTVEGTSNPNLYWYRQAAGRGLQLLFYSVGIGQISSEVPQNLSASRPQDRQFILSSKKLLLSDSGFYLCAWSVLSRGYTFGSGTRLTVV.

V and J are TRBV6-5 and TRBJ2-3; TRBD2 matches at 8 bases. The germline gives CDR1 MNHEY, CDR2 SVGAGI. J lost 6 bases, V lost 0 bases, and 8 bases had no gene match. The CDR3 has 16 amino acids. CDR3 bases: TGTGCCAGCAGTTACTCGATTGGGACTAGTTTCGATACGCAGTATTTT. Translated: CASSYSIGTSFDTQYF.

This chain connects TRBV7-2 to TRBJ2-3; no clear D. CDR1 is SGHTA, CDR2 FQGNSA, per germline. Trimming shortened V by 5 bases and J by 0 bases, and 12 bases separated the two germline ends. This CDR3 contains 15 residues. The CDR3 is CASSQEGGSTDTQYF. CDR3 bases: TGTGCCAGCAGCCAGGAAGGCGGTAGCACAGATACGCAGTATTTT.

This chain joins TRBV5-1 and TRBJ2-1, with D perhaps being TRBD1 or TRBD2 (6 bases each). V lost 0 bases and J lost 8, with 18 bases in between. CDR3 length: 16 amino acids. Germline V gene lookup returns CDR1 SGHRS and CDR2 YFSETQ. The CDR3 loop is CASSLAVRGGGDEQFF. The CDR3 DNA reads TGCGCCAGCAGCTTGGCGGTCAGGGGAGGTGGCGATGAGCAGTTCTTC.

For this clone: Other DNA sequences in the sample encode the same CDR3. V usage is TRBV7-9 and J usage is TRBJ1-4, with no clear D. CDR1 is SEHNR and CDR2 is FQNEAQ in the germline V gene (reference sequence). V gave up 5 bases and J gave up 7 bases, with 5 bases separating them. The CDR3 contains 11 residues. This chain's CDR3 is CASSLSEKLFF. The CDR3 DNA reads TGTGCCAGCAGCCTCAGTGAAAAACTGTTTTTT.

The genes are TRBV6-5 and TRBJ2-5; 7 bases map to TRBD1. This CDR3 region has 14 residues. CDR1 and CDR2 (germline): MNHEY, SVGAGI. V shed 5 bases and J 1 base; nucleotides not matched to a gene: 4. CDR3 nucleotide sequence: TGTGCCAGCAGTCCCGGACAGGTCCAAGAGACCCAGTACTTC. The encoded protein is CASSPGQVQETQYF.

The chain joins TRBV7-9 to TRBJ2-2, with 8 bases fitting TRBD1. The CDR3 sequence is 15 residues long. Germline CDR1 is SEHNR and CDR2 is FQNEAQ (reference sequence). Trimming removed 5 bases from V and 4 bases from J; junction bases left unmatched: 6. In DNA form, the CDR3 reads TGTGCCAGCAGCCCCCGGGACAGGAGCACCGGGGAGCTGTTTTTT. Translating it yields CASSPRDRSTGELFF.

This chain connects TRBV5-4 to TRBJ2-1; 10 bases map to TRBD2. The trim removed 2 bases at V and 0 bases at J, leaving 8 bases unmatched. CDR1 is SGHNT and CDR2 is YYREEE in the germline V gene (reference sequence). The length of the CDR3 is 18 residues. The CDR3 sequence is CASSLVASGSRSYNEQFF. The CDR3 nucleotides are TGTGCCAGCAGCTTAGTGGCTAGCGGGAGCCGCTCCTACAATGAGCAGTTCTTC.

The chain is built from TRBV29-1 and TRBJ1-1; no clear D gene. Trimming removed 2 bases at V and 3 bases at J, with 10 bases between. The germline V gene encodes CDR1 SQVTM and CDR2 ANQGSEA. The CDR3 spans 13 residues. Here the CDR3 reads CSVEPPADTEAFF. The CDR3 nucleotides read TGCAGCGTTGAACCGCCAGCTGACACTGAAGCTTTCTTT.

The J gene is TRBJ1-2, the V gene TRBV25-1; perhaps TRBD1 as D (5 bases). This CDR3 has 11 residues. From germline, CDR1 is MGHDK and CDR2 SYGVNS. The ends were cut back, 5 bases at V and 7 bases at J, with 8 bases in the middle. The CDR3 reads CASSRGVGYTF. The CDR3 DNA follows: TGTGCCAGCAGTCGAGGGGTTGGCTACACCTTC.

The V call is TRBV4-2, the J call TRBJ2-7; 14 bases fit TRBD2. Unmatched junction bases numbered 6, after V lost 1 base and J lost 1 base. CDR1 and CDR2 from the germline V gene are LGHNA and YNFKEQ. The CDR3 runs 18 residues. The CDR3, as DNA: TGTGCCAGCAGCCAAGGGGGACTAGCGGGAGACCGTTCCTACGAGCAGTACTTC. It specifies CASSQGGLAGDRSYEQYF.